Here is one T cell receptor (beta chain) with its context. The antigen is undetermined. The record originates from a study of shared clonotypes between healthy human individuals. Looking at the study overall: Three plates were used per donor for CD4 naive, three for CD4 memory, two for CD8 naive and one for CD8 memory. Study results and limitations: As a rule, naive subsets had a larger estimated richness than memory subsets.

Genomic DNA from each subset was divided evenly over several immunoSEQ plates. Study processing details: Junction-only sequences produced by ImmunoSEQ had no quality scores, so filtering differed. Sequenced by immunoSEQ multiplex PCR; TCRdb stores in-frame clones only, minus some. Clone size and V and J calls were adopted from that table, with D and trimming inferred from the DNA. The repertoire consists of about 1.5 million clones, with 95% to 99% occurring once and the leading ten covering around 0.47%. The sequenced material came from naive CD4+ T cells sorted from blood. Subset defined: CD45RA+ positively selected. This clonotype originated in a man aged 30 to 45 in good health.

The CDR3 reads CASSPAIVGLAGSNTGELFF. The CDR3 DNA is TGTGCCAGCTCACCAGCCATTGTCGGACTAGCGGGTTCGAACACCGGGGAGCTGTTTTTT. The J gene is TRBJ2-2, the V gene TRBV18, with 11 bases that match TRBD2. The CDR3 covers 20 residues. After removal of 2 bases from V and 0 bases from J, the junction contained 11 bases not matched to a gene. Germline lookup yields CDR1 KGHSH and CDR2 LQKENI.